Following are 21 T cell receptor beta chains from one sample sequenced in a study of CD8 T cells in ankylosing spondylitis. TCRdb re-derived calls from the 5' RACE reads in MiXCR, one entry per CDR3 protein. The repertoire holds about 240,000 distinct CDR3 sequences, with about 9.1% as singletons. Sequenced sample: blood, either unsorted or a sorted T cell fraction (not recorded which). These receptors were taken from a male donor with ankylosing spondylitis or in good health (not recorded which).

The chain joins TRBV7-2 to TRBJ2-3; no definite D call. Germline V gives CDR1 SGHTA, CDR2 FQGNSA. Deletions cut 6 bases from V and 7 bases from J, with 14 bases between. This CDR3 contains 13 residues. CDR3 protein: CASRTAASNTQYF. The CDR3 DNA reads as TGTGCCAGCAGAACAGCCGCCTCGAATACGCAGTATTTT.

This chain links TRBV15 with TRBJ2-4, with 10 bases aligning to TRBD1. Trimming removed 0 bases from V and 1 base from J; junction bases left unmatched: 3. Per the germline V gene, CDR1 is LNHNV and CDR2 is YYDKDF (reference sequence). This CDR3 contains 17 residues. The CDR3 DNA reads as TGTGCCACCAGCAGAGATAGGGGACAGGGGGCCAAAAACATTCAGTACTTC. It translates to CATSRDRGQGAKNIQYF.

This clonotype was picked up a small number of times. This rearrangement joins TRBV7-8 to TRBJ1-5; D is possibly TRBD1 (6 bases). Trimming cost V 2 bases and J 8 bases, with 7 bases left between them. The germline gives CDR1 SGHVS, CDR2 FQNEAQ. The CDR3 is 12 amino acids. CDR3 DNA: TGTGCCAGCAGCTTAAGACAGGAGCCCCAGCATTTT. It translates to CASSLRQEPQHF.

This clonotype showed up just a few times. V is TRBV5-1 and J is TRBJ2-1; 7 bases fit TRBD2. J was trimmed by 9 bases and V by 0 bases; bases with no gene match: 6. The germline V gene encodes CDR1 SGHRS and CDR2 YFSETQ. The CDR3 is 14 residues long. DNA of the CDR3: TGCGCCAGCAGCTTGGCCGGGGGGACGGGTGAGCAGTTCTTC. Translating it yields CASSLAGGTGEQFF.

This clonotype was counted between two and nine times. The J gene is TRBJ1-1, the V gene TRBV3-1, with D possibly matching TRBD1 (6 bases). Trimming removed 3 bases from V and 4 bases from J, with 15 bases in between. CDR3 length equals 15 residues. Germline V CDR1 and CDR2: LGHDT, YNNKEL (reference sequence). The DNA of the CDR3 is TGTGCCAGCAGCCAGACAAACAGGGTCCGCACTGAAGCTTTCTTT. Amino acid sequence: CASSQTNRVRTEAFF.

This clonotype came up a few times. In DNA form, the CDR3 reads TGTGCCAGCAGTTTTTCAGGGACCAGCTACGAGCAGTACTTC. This gives the protein CASSFSGTSYEQYF. The gene calls are TRBV27 and TRBJ2-7; D may match TRBD1 or TRBD2 (5 bases each). Germline assignment: CDR1 MNHEY and CDR2 SMNVEV (reference sequence). The germline V and J ends were trimmed by 3 bases and 3 bases, with 12 bases remaining between them. The CDR3 length is 14 residues.

This clonotype was detected ten times or more. The chain recombines TRBV7-2 with TRBJ2-4; possibly TRBD2 for D (7 bases). Between the trimmed V and J ends, which lost 2 bases and 8 bases, there was a span of 19 bases. Germline V gene data show CDR1 as SGHTA and CDR2 as FQGNSA. The CDR3 sequence is 16 residues long. The CDR3 nucleotides read TGTGCCAGCAGCTTAAATGGGGGGGGCACGTCGGACATTCAGTACTTC. Amino acids: CASSLNGGGTSDIQYF.

This clonotype turned up a few times. The rearrangement uses TRBV18 and TRBJ1-2, with no clear D. From germline, CDR1 is KGHSH and CDR2 LQKENI. This CDR3 contains 14 residues. Trimming stripped 3 bases from V and 0 bases from J, with 8 bases between. CDR3 nucleotides: TGTGCCAGCTCACCCACTGGAGCTAACTATGGCTACACCTTC. Translation gives CASSPTGANYGYTF.

This clonotype appeared many times. V and J are TRBV20-1 and TRBJ1-1, with TRBD1 as a possible D gene (5 bases). The CDR3 sequence is 14 residues long. Trimming removed 0 bases from V and 2 bases from J, with 10 bases in between. Germline lookup yields CDR1 DFQATT and CDR2 SNEGSKA (reference sequence). The CDR3 protein is CSARDRGDNTEAFF. The CDR3 DNA is TGCAGTGCTAGAGATCGGGGGGATAACACTGAAGCTTTCTTT.

The V and J genes are TRBV20-1 and TRBJ2-1; TRBD2 matches 9 bases. V lost 7 bases to trimming and J lost 4 bases; unmatched junction nucleotides: 8. This CDR3 contains 14 residues. The germline V gene encodes CDR1 DFQATT and CDR2 SNEGSKA (reference sequence). CDR3 amino acids: CSGIIAGAYNEQFF. CDR3 nucleotide sequence: TGCAGTGGGATTATAGCGGGAGCATACAATGAGCAGTTCTTC.

This chain uses TRBV18 with TRBJ1-3; 8 bases align to TRBD1. Germline CDR1 and CDR2: KGHSH and LQKENI. Trimming removed 0 bases from V and 2 bases from J; junction bases left unmatched: 0. CDR3 size: 15 residues. CDR3 bases: TGTGCCAGCTCACCACCGACAGGGGCTGGAAACACCATATATTTT. This translates into CASSPPTGAGNTIYF. The full variable domain, with the rest looked up from reference TRBV18 and TRBJ1-3, is NAGVMQNPRHLVRRRGQEARLRCSPMKGHSHVYWYRQLPEEGLKFMVYLQKENIIDESGMPKERFSAEFPKEGPSILRIQQVVRGDSAAYFCASSPPTGAGNTIYFGEGSWLTVV.

This clonotype was recorded at least ten times. V gene TRBV9 combines with J gene TRBJ2-3; D is possibly TRBD1 (6 bases). Trimming removed 0 bases at V and 2 bases at J, with 10 bases between. This CDR3 contains 15 residues. Germline V gene lookup returns CDR1 SGDLS and CDR2 YYNGEE. The DNA for the CDR3 is TGTGCCAGCAGCGTAGAGGGACATACCACAGATACGCAGTATTTT. Amino acids: CASSVEGHTTDTQYF.

This clonotype was counted many times. The CDR3 bases are TGTGCCAGCAGTCCCCTAGGGGGGACGTTTATTCAGCCCCAGCATTTT. Translating it yields CASSPLGGTFIQPQHF. This chain links TRBV6-1 with TRBJ1-5; D is perhaps TRBD1 (6 bases). V lost 5 bases, J lost 6 bases, and 20 bases lay in between. CDR3 length: 16 amino acids. Germline CDR1 MNHNS, CDR2 SASEGT.

This clonotype was observed many times. The chain links TRBV7-9 to TRBJ2-7; TRBD1 matches 7 bases. Germline V gene lookup returns CDR1 SEHNR and CDR2 FQNEAQ (reference sequence). With V trimmed by 3 bases and J by 2 bases, 4 bases remained unmatched. This CDR3 has 14 residues. The CDR3 DNA reads as TGTGCCAGCAGCTTCGGGACAGTTACCTACGAGCAGTACTTC. It specifies CASSFGTVTYEQYF.

This clonotype was seen ten or more times. The rearrangement links TRBV4-3 to TRBJ2-1; 7 nucleotides line up with TRBD2. The CDR3 totals 16 residues. Per germline, CDR1 LGHNA and CDR2 YSLEER. V shed 0 bases, J shed 7 bases, and the junction held 9 bases outside the gene matches. CDR3 DNA sequence: TGCGCCAGCAGCCAAGATTGGACGGGAGGAAGAAATGAGCAGTTCTTC. It yields the protein CASSQDWTGGRNEQFF.

The chain recombines TRBV21-1 with TRBJ2-2; the table's TRBD2 call for D was not verified on the DNA. TRBV21-1 is given as a pseudogene. The CDR3 runs 14 residues. The CDR3 loop reads CASSNTSGDGELFF. DNA for the CDR3: TGTGCCAGCAGCAATACTAGCGGGGACGGGGAGCTGTTTTTT.

This clonotype was recorded at least ten times. The chain combines TRBV29-1 with TRBJ2-5, with 10 bases matching TRBD1. The CDR3 runs 15 residues. Germline V gene lookup returns CDR1 SQVTM and CDR2 ANQGSEA. V was pared by 1 base and J by 4 bases, with 6 bases of the junction left unmatched. The CDR3 is CSVEAGTGVRETQYF. As DNA, the CDR3 is TGCAGCGTTGAAGCCGGGACAGGGGTCAGAGAGACCCAGTACTTC.

This clonotype was observed many times. J is TRBJ1-1 and V is TRBV5-1; perhaps TRBD1 as D (5 bases). The V gene's germline CDR1 is SGHRS and CDR2 YFSETQ. Trimming removed 2 bases from V and 2 bases from J, with 16 bases in between. CDR3 length equals 16 residues. DNA of the CDR3: TGCGCCAGCAGCTTTAGCGGCGCAGGGAGAAACACTGAAGCTTTCTTT. Protein product: CASSFSGAGRNTEAFF.

This clonotype was seen at least ten times. The chain uses TRBV5-6 and TRBJ2-3; D is tentatively TRBD1 or TRBD2 (6 bases each). CDR1 SGHDT and CDR2 YYEEEE come from the germline V gene. Trimming left V 4 bases short and J 5 bases short, with 20 bases between. This CDR3 is 16 amino acids long. The CDR3 reads CASSLLLGGSGDTQYF. CDR3 DNA: TGTGCCAGCAGCCTCCTTCTGGGGGGCTCGGGAGATACGCAGTATTTT.

This clonotype was seen only a few times. This chain uses TRBV7-9 with TRBJ2-2; no clear D gene. This CDR3 contains 13 residues. Trimming took 5 bases from V and 6 from J, leaving 10 bases between them. Germline CDR1 and CDR2: SEHNR and FQNEAQ (reference sequence). CDR3 DNA: TGTGCCAGCAGCGGGTTTCACGCCGGGGAGCTGTTTTTT. This codes for CASSGFHAGELFF.

This clonotype was recorded a few times. The chain's CDR3 is CASSPIKLLANQPQHF. CDR3 coding DNA: TGTGCCAGCTCACCTATAAAGCTTCTCGCAAATCAGCCCCAGCATTTT. The chain carries TRBV18 and TRBJ1-5; D gene ambiguous. Trimming took 3 bases from V and 4 from J, leaving 16 bases between them. CDR1 KGHSH and CDR2 LQKENI come from the germline V gene. CDR3 length equals 16 residues.